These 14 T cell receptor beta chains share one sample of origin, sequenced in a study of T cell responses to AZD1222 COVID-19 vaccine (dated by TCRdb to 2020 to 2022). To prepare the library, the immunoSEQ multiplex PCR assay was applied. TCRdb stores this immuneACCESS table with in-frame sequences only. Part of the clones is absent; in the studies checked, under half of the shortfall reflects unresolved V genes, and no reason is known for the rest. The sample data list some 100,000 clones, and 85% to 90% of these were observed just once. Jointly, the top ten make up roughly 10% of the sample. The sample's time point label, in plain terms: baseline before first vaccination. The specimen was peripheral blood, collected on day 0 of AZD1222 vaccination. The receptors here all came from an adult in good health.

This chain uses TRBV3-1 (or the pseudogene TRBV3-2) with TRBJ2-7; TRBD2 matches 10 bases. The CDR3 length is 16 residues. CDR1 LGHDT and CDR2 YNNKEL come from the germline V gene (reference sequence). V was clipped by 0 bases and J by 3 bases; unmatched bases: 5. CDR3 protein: CASSQDLASGGYEQYF. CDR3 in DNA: TGTGCCAGCAGCCAAGATTTGGCTAGCGGGGGCTACGAGCAGTACTTC.

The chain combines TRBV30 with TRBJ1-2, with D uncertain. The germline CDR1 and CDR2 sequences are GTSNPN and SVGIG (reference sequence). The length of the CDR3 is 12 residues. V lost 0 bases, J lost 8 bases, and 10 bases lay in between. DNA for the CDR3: TGTGCCTGGAGTGTACTACAAGGGGGCTACACCTTC. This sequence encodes CAWSVLQGGYTF.

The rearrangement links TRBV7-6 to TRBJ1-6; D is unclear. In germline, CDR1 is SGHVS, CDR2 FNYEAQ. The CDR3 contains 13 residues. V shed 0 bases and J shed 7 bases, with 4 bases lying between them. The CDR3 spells CASSLARNSPLHF. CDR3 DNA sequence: TGTGCCAGCAGCTTAGCGAGGAATTCACCCCTCCACTTT.

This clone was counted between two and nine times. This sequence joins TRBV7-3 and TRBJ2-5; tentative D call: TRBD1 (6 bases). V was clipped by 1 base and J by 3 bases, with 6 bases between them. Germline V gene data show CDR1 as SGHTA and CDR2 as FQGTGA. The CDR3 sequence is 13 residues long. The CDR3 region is CASSLNREETQYF. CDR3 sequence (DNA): TGTGCCAGCAGCTTAAACAGGGAAGAGACCCAGTACTTC.

CDR3 in amino acids: CASSIWTSGTGELFF. The CDR3 nucleotides are TGTGCCAGCAGCATATGGACTAGCGGCACCGGGGAGCTGTTTTTT. The chain combines TRBV4-2 with TRBJ2-2; 10 nucleotides line up with TRBD2. Germline lookup yields CDR1 LGHNA and CDR2 YNFKEQ. Losses at the gene ends were 5 bases for V and 4 bases for J; bases not matched to a gene: 4. The CDR3 contains 15 residues.

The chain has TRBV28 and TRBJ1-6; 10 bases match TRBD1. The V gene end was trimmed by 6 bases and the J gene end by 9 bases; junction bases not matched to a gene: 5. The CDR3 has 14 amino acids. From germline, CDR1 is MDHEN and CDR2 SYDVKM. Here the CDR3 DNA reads TGTGCCAGCAGGGGGACAGGGGTACGTTCACCCCTCCACTTT. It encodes CASRGTGVRSPLHF.

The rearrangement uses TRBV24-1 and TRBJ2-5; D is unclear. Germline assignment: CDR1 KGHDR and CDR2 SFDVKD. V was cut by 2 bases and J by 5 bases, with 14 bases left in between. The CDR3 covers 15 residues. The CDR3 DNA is TGTGCCACCAGTGATTCTCGGACGCCGGTGGAGACCCAGTACTTC. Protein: CATSDSRTPVETQYF.

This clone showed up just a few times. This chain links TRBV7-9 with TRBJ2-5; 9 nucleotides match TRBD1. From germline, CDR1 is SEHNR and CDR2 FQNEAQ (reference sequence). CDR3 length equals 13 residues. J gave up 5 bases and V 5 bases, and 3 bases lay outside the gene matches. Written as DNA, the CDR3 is TGTGCCAGCAGCCATGGACAGGGGGAGACCCAGTACTTC. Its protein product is CASSHGQGETQYF.

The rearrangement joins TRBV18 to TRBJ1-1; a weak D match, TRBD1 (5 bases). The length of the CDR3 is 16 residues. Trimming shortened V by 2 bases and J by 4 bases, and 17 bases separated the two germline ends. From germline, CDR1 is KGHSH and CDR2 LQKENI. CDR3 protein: CASSPNELRQSTEAFF. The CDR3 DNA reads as TGTGCCAGCTCACCAAACGAACTGCGACAGAGCACTGAAGCTTTCTTT.

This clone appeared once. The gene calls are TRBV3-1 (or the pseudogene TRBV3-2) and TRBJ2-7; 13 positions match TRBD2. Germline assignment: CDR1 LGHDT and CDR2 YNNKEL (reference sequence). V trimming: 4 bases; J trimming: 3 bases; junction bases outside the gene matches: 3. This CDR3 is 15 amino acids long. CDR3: CASSPGLAGSYEQYF. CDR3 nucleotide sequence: TGTGCCAGCAGCCCGGGACTAGCGGGGAGCTACGAGCAGTACTTC.

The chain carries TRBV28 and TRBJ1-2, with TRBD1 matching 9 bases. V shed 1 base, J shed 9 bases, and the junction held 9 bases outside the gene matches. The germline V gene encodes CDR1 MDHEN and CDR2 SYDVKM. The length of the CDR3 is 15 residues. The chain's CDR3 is CASSLSGTGSRSYTF. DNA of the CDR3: TGTGCCAGCAGTTTATCCGGGACAGGGTCTCGCAGCTACACCTTC.

The CDR3 protein is CTSSQETWENEKLFF. CDR3 nucleotide sequence: TGCACCAGCAGCCAAGAGACCTGGGAGAATGAAAAACTGTTTTTT. The genes are TRBV1 and TRBJ1-4. TRBV1 is termed a pseudogene. CDR3 size: 15 residues.

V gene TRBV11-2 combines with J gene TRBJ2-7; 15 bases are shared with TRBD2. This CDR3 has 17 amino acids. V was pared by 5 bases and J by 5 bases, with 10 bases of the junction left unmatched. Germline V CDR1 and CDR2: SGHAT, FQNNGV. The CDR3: CASSPGLAGGSLDEQYF. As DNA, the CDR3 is TGTGCCAGCAGCCCGGGACTAGCGGGGGGTTCATTAGACGAGCAGTACTTC.

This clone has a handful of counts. The CDR3 DNA is TGTGCCAGCAGTTTATTTATCGGACAGGGCACCTACGAGCAGTACTTC. Translating gives CASSLFIGQGTYEQYF. The rearrangement joins TRBV28 to TRBJ2-7; TRBD1 aligns across 8 bases. CDR1 MDHEN and CDR2 SYDVKM come from the germline V gene. This CDR3 contains 16 residues. The J segment lost 2 bases and the V segment lost 1 base, leaving 7 bases of the junction unmatched.